The 23 T cell receptor beta chains listed next were all sequenced from one sample in a study of ipilimumab plus nivolumab after autologous stem cell transplantation. This table comes from immunoSEQ multiplex PCR, and its TCRdb copy is limited to in-frame clones, with some not included. The sample consists of some 41,000 clones, 80% to 95% of them appearing once. The source was PBMCs, collected in a trial of ipilimumab plus nivolumab as post-transplant consolidation. The receptors here all came from a male donor with multiple myeloma.

The chain employs TRBV2 and TRBJ1-1; tentatively, D is TRBD1 (5 bases). Trimming left V 4 bases short and J 1 base short, with 13 bases between. CDR3 size: 15 residues. CDR1 SNHLY and CDR2 FYNNEI come from the germline V gene. CDR3 loop: CASSVGGPTNTEAFF. The CDR3 DNA follows: TGTGCCAGCAGTGTTGGGGGACCCACGAACACTGAAGCTTTCTTT.

This clone was seen just once. The chain uses TRBV19 and TRBJ2-5; D is possibly TRBD1 (6 bases). This CDR3 is 15 amino acids long. Germline V lookup: CDR1 LNHDA, CDR2 SQIVND (reference sequence). Trimming pared 5 bases from V and 5 bases from J, leaving 18 bases between. The CDR3 loop is CASSSVGGATETQYF. In DNA, the CDR3 is TGTGCCAGTAGTTCGGTAGGGGGTGCGACGGAGACCCAGTACTTC. The full variable domain, with the rest looked up from reference TRBV19 and TRBJ2-5, is DGGITQSPKYLFRKEGQNVTLSCEQNLNHDAMYWYRQDPGQGLRLIYYSQIVNDFQKGDIAEGYSVSREKKESFPLTVTSAQKNPTAFYLCASSSVGGATETQYFGPGTRLLVL.

This clone was recorded once. This chain connects TRBV6-6 to TRBJ1-1, with 7 bases identical to TRBD1. CDR1 is MNHNY and CDR2 is SVGAGI in the germline V gene (reference sequence). V dropped 2 bases and J dropped 3; count of bases not matched to a gene: 3. This CDR3 comprises 14 residues. The CDR3, as DNA: TGTGCCAGCAGTTACAGGGGGCAAGACACTGAAGCTTTCTTT. The encoded protein is CASSYRGQDTEAFF.

This rearrangement joins TRBV5-4 to TRBJ2-1; D might be TRBD2 (6 bases). V lost 0 bases and J lost 6, with 16 bases in between. Germline-derived CDR1 and CDR2 are SGHNT and YYREEE (reference sequence). The CDR3 sequence is 16 residues long. The CDR3 loop is CASSLDPPRGGNEQFF. The CDR3 DNA reads as TGTGCCAGCAGCTTGGATCCTCCGCGGGGAGGCAATGAGCAGTTCTTC.

V gene TRBV11-2 combines with J gene TRBJ2-7; 8 bases are shared with TRBD2. V was pared by 2 bases and J by 5 bases, with 14 bases of the junction left unmatched. There are 17 residues in the CDR3. Germline V CDR1 and CDR2: SGHAT, FQNNGV. The CDR3 loop is CASSLFRLRGGRDEQYF. DNA of the CDR3: TGTGCCAGCAGCTTATTTAGGCTCCGGGGGGGTCGCGACGAGCAGTACTTC.

With respect to this clone: This CDR3 is also generated by other DNA sequences in the sample. The V and J genes are TRBV18 and TRBJ2-7; D not certain. Germline lookup yields CDR1 KGHSH and CDR2 LQKENI. V was clipped by 3 bases and J by 1 base, with 7 bases between them. The CDR3 loop spans 13 amino acids. In nucleotides, the CDR3 is TGTGCCAGCTCACCGTCAGGATCCTACGAGCAGTACTTC. Translated: CASSPSGSYEQYF.

This rearrangement joins TRBV19 to TRBJ2-7; TRBD1 matches 11 bases. Germline trimming cut 3 bases from V and 3 bases from J; bases unmatched to any gene: 4. The CDR3 spans 15 residues. Germline assignment: CDR1 LNHDA and CDR2 SQIVND (reference sequence). CDR3 nucleotides: TGTGCCAGTAGTATTCAGGGACAGGGGGGCTACGAGCAGTACTTC. This codes for CASSIQGQGGYEQYF.

V gene TRBV6-5 combines with J gene TRBJ2-5; D is uncertain. Germline V gene data show CDR1 as MNHEY and CDR2 as SVGAGI. Deletions cut 3 bases from V and 2 bases from J, with 7 bases between. This CDR3 region has 13 residues. The CDR3 nucleotides read TGTGCCAGCAGTTATGCTAGTCAAGAGACCCAGTACTTC. It is translated as CASSYASQETQYF.

The chain has TRBV5-1 and TRBJ1-1; D might be TRBD1 (5 bases). V lost 0 bases and J lost 5, with 14 bases in between. CDR1 SGHRS and CDR2 YFSETQ come from the germline V gene. The CDR3 is 15 amino acids. In DNA, the CDR3 is TGCGCCAGCAGCTTGGAGCAGGGTGGGTTGACTGAAGCTTTCTTT. Its translation: CASSLEQGGLTEAFF.

CDR3 sequence (DNA): TGTGCCAGCTCCGGGACAGCTCAAGAGACCCAGTACTTC. It encodes CASSGTAQETQYF. This chain joins TRBV18 and TRBJ2-5; 7 positions agree with TRBD1. There are 13 residues in the CDR3. After removal of 6 bases from V and 2 bases from J, the junction contained 3 bases not matched to a gene. Germline V gene sequence: CDR1 KGHSH, CDR2 LQKENI.

The chain links TRBV13 to TRBJ2-7, with TRBD1 matching 8 bases. This CDR3 region has 14 residues. Unmatched junction bases numbered 5, after V lost 3 bases and J lost 4 bases. Germline CDR1 is PRHDT and CDR2 is FYEKMQ (reference sequence). The CDR3 sequence is CASSLRRTGYEQYF. CDR3 bases: TGTGCCAGCAGCTTGCGGAGGACAGGGTACGAGCAGTACTTC.

This chain uses TRBV5-5 with TRBJ2-7; 11 nucleotides match TRBD1. This CDR3 comprises 14 residues. Germline-derived CDR1 and CDR2 are SGHKS and YYEKEE (reference sequence). The ends lost 4 bases at V and 6 bases at J; junction bases unmatched: 6. Here the CDR3 reads CASSQGTGGSEQYF. The CDR3 DNA reads as TGTGCCAGCAGCCAAGGGACAGGGGGTAGCGAGCAGTACTTC.

V gene TRBV4-1 combines with J gene TRBJ2-4; tentative D call: TRBD2 (7 bases). CDR1 and CDR2 (germline): MGHRA, YSYEKL. The V end lost 4 bases, the J end lost 4 bases, and 20 bases lay between the germline ends. This CDR3 has 17 amino acids. CDR3 sequence: CASSRTAGASQKNIQYF. In DNA, the CDR3 is TGCGCCAGCAGCCGGACTGCGGGGGCCTCCCAAAAAAACATTCAGTACTTC.

This clone was recorded once. V and J are TRBV7-2 and TRBJ2-7, with 11 bases matching TRBD2. The CDR3 totals 15 residues. Germline V gives CDR1 SGHTA, CDR2 FQGNSA. Losses at the gene ends were 4 bases for V and 7 bases for J; bases not matched to a gene: 9. The CDR3 DNA follows: TGTGCCAGCAGCTCCCGTAGCGGGAGGGCTTGGGAGCAGTACTTC. This codes for CASSSRSGRAWEQYF.

This clone has just one count. The chain recombines TRBV28 with TRBJ2-1; D is ambiguous. Trimming took 6 bases from V and 0 from J, leaving 9 bases between them. The CDR3 runs 14 residues. In germline, CDR1 is MDHEN, CDR2 SYDVKM. The CDR3 sequence is CASSVADSYNEQFF. As DNA, the CDR3 is TGTGCCAGCAGCGTGGCGGACTCCTACAATGAGCAGTTCTTC.

Written as DNA, the CDR3 is TGTGCCAGTAGTATAATAGGGACCAACACCGGGGAGCTGTTTTTT. This codes for CASSIIGTNTGELFF. The V gene is TRBV19, the J gene TRBJ2-2, with D perhaps TRBD1 or TRBD2 (5 bases each). The V end was cut by 2 bases, the J end by 2 bases, with 9 bases between. The CDR3 length is 15 residues. The germline gives CDR1 LNHDA, CDR2 SQIVND (reference sequence).

V usage is TRBV19 and J usage is TRBJ2-1; TRBD2 aligns across 7 bases. Germline lookup yields CDR1 LNHDA and CDR2 SQIVND (reference sequence). The junction had 15 bases not matched to a gene; V was cut back by 4 bases and J by 15 bases. There are 14 residues in the CDR3. The CDR3 nucleotides are TGTGCCAGTAGTAACCGGGACTACCATCGAGTTCCGTTCTTC. Translated, it gives CASSNRDYHRVPFF.

This clone was found a few times. The DNA for the CDR3 is TGTGCCAGCAGCTTCGGACAGGGGTACGAGCAGTACTTC. It codes for CASSFGQGYEQYF. The rearrangement uses TRBV7-2 and TRBJ2-7, with 9 bases identical to TRBD1. Germline trimming cut 3 bases from V and 4 bases from J; bases unmatched to any gene: 1. Per the germline V gene, CDR1 is SGHTA and CDR2 is FQGNSA. The CDR3 has 13 amino acids.

The CDR3 loop reads CASSLIGTTLTDTQYF. CDR3 in DNA: TGTGCCAGCAGCCTTATCGGGACTACCCTCACAGATACGCAGTATTTT. The genes are TRBV7-3 and TRBJ2-3, with 7 positions matching TRBD2. The CDR3 extends over 16 amino acids. Trimming took 5 bases from V and 2 from J; bases not matched to a gene: 10. Looked up from germline, CDR1 is SGHTA and CDR2 is FQGTGA.

A note on this clone: A much larger clone lies a single base off, so this may be a read error. Other DNA sequences within the sample encode an identical CDR3. The chain has TRBV20-1 and TRBJ2-7; D is uncertain. V shed 5 bases and J shed 0 bases, with 5 bases lying between them. The germline gives CDR1 DFQATT, CDR2 SNEGSKA (reference sequence). The CDR3 has 11 residues. The CDR3 sequence is CSARSSYEQYF. CDR3 in DNA: TGCAGTGCTCGGAGCTCCTACGAGCAGTACTTC.

The chain recombines TRBV5-6 with TRBJ1-4; D possibly corresponds to TRBD1 (5 bases). The V end lost 0 bases, the J end lost 7 bases, and 10 bases lay between the germline ends. The germline V gene encodes CDR1 SGHDT and CDR2 YYEEEE. The CDR3 loop spans 14 amino acids. CDR3 amino acids: CASSLAPQGEKLFF. The CDR3 region has the DNA TGTGCCAGCAGCTTGGCCCCGCAGGGTGAAAAACTGTTTTTT.

The chain has TRBV30 and TRBJ1-3; D gene ambiguous. The CDR3 totals 16 residues. The germline CDR1 and CDR2 sequences are GTSNPN and SVGIG (reference sequence). The CDR3 region is CAVLGGPGHSGNTIYF. The CDR3 nucleotides read TGTGCTGTATTGGGAGGGCCAGGCCACTCTGGAAACACCATATATTTT.

The rearrangement uses TRBV5-1 and TRBJ2-6, with D possibly matching TRBD2 (6 bases). The germline V and J ends were trimmed by 0 bases and 0 bases, with 16 bases remaining between them. Germline V lookup: CDR1 SGHRS, CDR2 YFSETQ. There are 19 residues in the CDR3. CDR3 nucleotides: TGCGCCAGCAGCTTGGTTTTCGCGACCGGGGGCTCTGGGGCCAACGTCCTGACTTTC. Translated: CASSLVFATGGSGANVLTF.